The text below deals with one T cell receptor beta chain. This clonotype was counted many times. Its antigen is currently not known. Base qualities are not provided; no much larger clone lies one nucleotide away. This entry is derived from a study of CD8 T cells in ankylosing spondylitis (dated by TCRdb to between 2016 and 2019). Concerning the study at large: The study set out to find disease-linked TCR variants by profiling T cell receptor beta repertoires in ankylosing spondylitis patients and healthy donors. In total, the full study cohort was made up of nearly 110 healthy donors and approximately 24 ankylosing spondylitis patients. Peripheral blood was sampled, and synovial fluid was additionally collected from ankylosing spondylitis patients.

The instrument was an Illumina HiSeq 2500. Quantitative 5'-RACE with molecular barcodes was used to prepare TCR beta libraries. The authors processed their data as follows. A new computational method based on a probabilistic model of VDJ rearrangement was used to identify disease-linked TCR variants. TCRdb itself trimmed the public reads at Q25 with fastp, ran MiXCR and retained productive beta chains. Under each unique CDR3 protein, matching rows form one entry showing the most common genes and DNA. For this entry, the V and J calls and clone size follow TCRdb and not the study's own pipeline. Across this sample there are 350,000 or so distinct CDR3 sequences, with more than 9% seen only once. The ten largest make up around 10% of the sample. Findings and caveats that apply to the study as a whole: A CD8+ phenotype was shown by the disease-linked clones, which were found at relatively low frequencies in peripheral blood. The disease-linked clones were reported to be significantly enriched in matched synovial fluid samples from ankylosing spondylitis patients. A TCR beta motif of several highly homologous amino acid variants appeared characteristic of blood from ankylosing spondylitis patients. Some of the motif variants had been reported before in the synovial fluid and blood of reactive arthritis patients, a finding that suggests common disease-initiation mechanisms.

This sequence originates from a female donor with ankylosing spondylitis or in good health (not recorded which). Source material: blood, either unsorted or a sorted T cell fraction (not recorded which).

The nucleotides read TGTGCCAGCAGTGACTCGACTAGCGGGGGTTCAGATACGCAGTATTTT. It is translated as CASSDSTSGGSDTQYF. The chain is encoded by TRBV6-4 joined to TRBJ2-3; TRBD2 matches 12 bases in the middle. The germline V gene specifies MRHNA as CDR1 and SNTAGT as CDR2. From the cysteine up to the phenylalanine, the CDR3 has a length of 16 residues. The CDR3 DNA has 48 bases and is translated from base 1. Relative to germline, V is missing 0 bases and J is missing 4 bases, with 2 bases of the junction outside any gene match.